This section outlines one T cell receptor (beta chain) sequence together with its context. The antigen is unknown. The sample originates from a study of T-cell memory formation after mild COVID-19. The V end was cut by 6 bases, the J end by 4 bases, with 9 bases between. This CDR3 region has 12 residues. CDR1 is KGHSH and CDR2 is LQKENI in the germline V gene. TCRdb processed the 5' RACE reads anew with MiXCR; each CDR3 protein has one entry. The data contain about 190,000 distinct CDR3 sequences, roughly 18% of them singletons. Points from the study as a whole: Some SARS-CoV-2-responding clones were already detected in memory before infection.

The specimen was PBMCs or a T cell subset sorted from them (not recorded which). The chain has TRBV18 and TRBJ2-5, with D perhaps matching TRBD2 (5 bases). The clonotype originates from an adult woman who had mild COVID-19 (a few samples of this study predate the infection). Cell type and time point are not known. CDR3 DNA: TGTGCCAGCTCGGGCGAGGGAGAGACCCAGTACTTC. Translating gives CASSGEGETQYF. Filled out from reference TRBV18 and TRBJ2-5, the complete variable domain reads NAGVMQNPRHLVRRRGQEARLRCSPMKGHSHVYWYRQLPEEGLKFMVYLQKENIIDESGMPKERFSAEFPKEGPSILRIQQVVRGDSAAYFCASSGEGETQYFGPGTRLLVL.